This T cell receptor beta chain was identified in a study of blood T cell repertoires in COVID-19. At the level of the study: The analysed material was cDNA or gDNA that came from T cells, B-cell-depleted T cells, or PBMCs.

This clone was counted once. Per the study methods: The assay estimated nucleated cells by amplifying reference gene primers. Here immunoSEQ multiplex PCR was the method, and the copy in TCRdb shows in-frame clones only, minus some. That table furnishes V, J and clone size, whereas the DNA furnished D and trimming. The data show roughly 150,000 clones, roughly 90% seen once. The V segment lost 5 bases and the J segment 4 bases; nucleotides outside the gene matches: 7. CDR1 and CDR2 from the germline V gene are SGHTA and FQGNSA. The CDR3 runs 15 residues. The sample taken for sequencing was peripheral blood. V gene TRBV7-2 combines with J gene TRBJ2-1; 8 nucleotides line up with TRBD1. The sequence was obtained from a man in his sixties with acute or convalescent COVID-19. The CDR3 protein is CASSPRQGPYNEQFF. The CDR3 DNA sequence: TGTGCCAGCAGCCCACGACAGGGGCCTTACAATGAGCAGTTCTTC.